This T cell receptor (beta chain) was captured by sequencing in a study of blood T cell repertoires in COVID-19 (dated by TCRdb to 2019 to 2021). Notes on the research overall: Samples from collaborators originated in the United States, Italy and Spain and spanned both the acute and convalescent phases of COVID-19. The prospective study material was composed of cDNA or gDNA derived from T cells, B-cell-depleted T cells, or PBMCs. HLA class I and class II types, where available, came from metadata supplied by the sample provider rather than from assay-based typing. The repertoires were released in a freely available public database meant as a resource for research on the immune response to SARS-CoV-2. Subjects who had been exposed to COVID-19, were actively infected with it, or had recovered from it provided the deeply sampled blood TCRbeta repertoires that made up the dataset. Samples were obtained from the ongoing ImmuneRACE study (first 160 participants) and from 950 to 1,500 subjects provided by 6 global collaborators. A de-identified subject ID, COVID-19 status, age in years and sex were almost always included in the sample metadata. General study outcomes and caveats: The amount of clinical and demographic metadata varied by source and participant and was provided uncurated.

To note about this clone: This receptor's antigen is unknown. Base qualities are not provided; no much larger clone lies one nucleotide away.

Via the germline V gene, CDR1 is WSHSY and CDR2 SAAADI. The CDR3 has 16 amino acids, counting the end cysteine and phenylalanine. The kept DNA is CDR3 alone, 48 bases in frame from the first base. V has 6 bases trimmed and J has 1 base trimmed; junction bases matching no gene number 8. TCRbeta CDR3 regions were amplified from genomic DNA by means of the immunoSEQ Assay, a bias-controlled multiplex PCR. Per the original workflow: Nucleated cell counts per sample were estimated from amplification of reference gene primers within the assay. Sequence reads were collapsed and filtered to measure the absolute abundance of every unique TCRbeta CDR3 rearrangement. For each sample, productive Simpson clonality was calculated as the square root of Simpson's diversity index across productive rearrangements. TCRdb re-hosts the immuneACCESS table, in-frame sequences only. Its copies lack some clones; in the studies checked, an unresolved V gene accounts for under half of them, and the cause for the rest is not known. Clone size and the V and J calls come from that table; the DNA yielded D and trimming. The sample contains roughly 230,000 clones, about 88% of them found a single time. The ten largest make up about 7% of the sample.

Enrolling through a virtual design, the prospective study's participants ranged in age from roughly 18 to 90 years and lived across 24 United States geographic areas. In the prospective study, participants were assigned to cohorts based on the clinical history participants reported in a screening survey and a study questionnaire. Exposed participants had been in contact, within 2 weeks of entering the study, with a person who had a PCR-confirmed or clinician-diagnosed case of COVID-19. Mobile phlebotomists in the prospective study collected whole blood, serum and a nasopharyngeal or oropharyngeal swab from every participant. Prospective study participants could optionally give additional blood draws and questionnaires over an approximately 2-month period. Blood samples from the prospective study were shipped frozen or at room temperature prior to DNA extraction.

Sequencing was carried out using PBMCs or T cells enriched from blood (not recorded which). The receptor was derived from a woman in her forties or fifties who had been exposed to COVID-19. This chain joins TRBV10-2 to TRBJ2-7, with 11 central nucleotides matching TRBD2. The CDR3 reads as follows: CASSELAGVSSYEQYF. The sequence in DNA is TGCGCCAGCAGCGAACTAGCGGGGGTGTCATCCTACGAGCAGTACTTC.